This is a list of T cell receptor beta chains from one sample in a study of post-analysis software for immune sequencing data. TCRdb used MiXCR to reprocess the PCR reads, holding one entry per CDR3 protein. The data show 650,000 to 850,000 distinct CDR3 sequences, just over 45% seen once. Source material: blood. Receptors originate from a girl aged 10-17 years with multiple sclerosis. CDR3s include the opening cysteine and the closing phenylalanine or tryptophan. The order of the fields is J gene, clone size, D gene, CDR3 length, V gene, CDR3 protein, CDR3 DNA. The D gene is left open where the match is weak. A clone size is listed for some rows: how often the clone was seen (once, few, many), or a class if it is expanded.

TRBJ1-5 | NA | NA | 15 | TRBV6-2/TRBV6-3 | CASSYRPVGNQPQHF | TGTGCCAGCAGTTACCGCCCGGTGGGCAATCAGCCCCAGCATTTT
TRBJ2-7 | few | NA | 15 | TRBV7-9 | CASSLEAGASYEQYF | TGTGCCAGCAGCCTAGAGGCGGGGGCCTCCTACGAGCAGTACTTC
TRBJ2-5 | NA | TRBD1 | 16 | TRBV29-1 | CSVDVGDRGLQETQYF | TGCAGCGTTGATGTAGGGGACAGGGGCCTTCAAGAGACCCAGTACTTC
TRBJ2-5 | NA | NA | 14 | TRBV15 | CATSRDRRVETQYF | TGTGCCACCAGCAGAGATCGCAGGGTGGAGACCCAGTACTTC
TRBJ2-5 | NA | NA | 11 | TRBV24-1 | CATSDWETQYF | TGTGCCACCAGTGATTGGGAGACCCAGTACTTC
TRBJ1-2 | few | TRBD1 | 12 | TRBV29-1 | CSVADRAYGYTF | TGCAGCGTAGCGGACAGGGCCTATGGCTACACCTTC
TRBJ2-3 | NA | NA | 13 | TRBV6-5 | CASREGAQDTQYF | TGTGCCAGCAGGGAGGGGGCTCAAGATACGCAGTATTTT
TRBJ2-7 | few | TRBD1 | 14 | TRBV6-6 | CASNGQGSYYEQYF | TGTGCCAGCAACGGACAGGGGTCGTATTACGAGCAGTACTTC
TRBJ2-5 | NA | NA | 15 | TRBV24-1 | CATSDLGYGGETQYF | TGTGCCACCAGTGATTTGGGGTATGGGGGAGAGACCCAGTACTTC
TRBJ2-1 | NA | TRBD2 | 16 | TRBV7-3 | CASSLTLASGIDEQFF | TGTGCCAGCAGCTTAACGTTGGCTAGCGGGATCGATGAGCAGTTCTTC
TRBJ2-7 | NA | TRBD1 | 15 | TRBV7-3 | CASSLSGGAPYEQYF | TGTGCCAGCAGCTTATCAGGGGGAGCGCCCTACGAGCAGTACTTC
TRBJ2-3 | few | TRBD1 | 16 | TRBV5-1 | CASSTTGGFRTDTQYF | TGCGCCAGCAGCACGACAGGGGGGTTTCGCACAGATACGCAGTATTTT
TRBJ2-3 | NA | NA | 15 | TRBV24-1 | CATSDPKGPTDTQYF | TGTGCCACCAGTGACCCCAAGGGCCCCACAGATACGCAGTATTTT